The clone carrying this T cell receptor beta chain was detected a few times. As yet, its antigen is unknown. These data belong to a study of shared clonotypes between healthy human individuals. Broader study findings: In contrast to clonotypes shared by all four donors, non-shared clonotypes had lower generation probabilities.

There were no recent acute infections or vaccinations among the donors, who were healthy HIV-negative adults. This CDR3 region has 13 residues. J gave up 3 bases and V 7 bases, and 4 bases lay outside the gene matches. Germline lookup yields CDR1 MDHEN and CDR2 SYDVKM. Study processing details: ImmunoSEQ output held junction-only sequences without quality scores, so filtering differed. Clones were sequenced by immunoSEQ multiplex PCR, and TCRdb holds only the in-frame ones, with some missing. D and trimming come from the DNA, and the V and J calls and clone size come from that table. The sample carries fewer than 400,000 clones, around 74% recorded once.

This clonotype originated in a man aged 30-40 years in good health. V gene TRBV28 combines with J gene TRBJ2-7; 9 nucleotides line up with TRBD2. Sample: memory CD4+ T cells sorted from blood. Subset defined: CD45RA-negative fraction. The CDR3 loop is CASMAGGYYEQYF. The DNA for the CDR3 is TGTGCCAGCATGGCGGGAGGGTACTACGAGCAGTACTTC.